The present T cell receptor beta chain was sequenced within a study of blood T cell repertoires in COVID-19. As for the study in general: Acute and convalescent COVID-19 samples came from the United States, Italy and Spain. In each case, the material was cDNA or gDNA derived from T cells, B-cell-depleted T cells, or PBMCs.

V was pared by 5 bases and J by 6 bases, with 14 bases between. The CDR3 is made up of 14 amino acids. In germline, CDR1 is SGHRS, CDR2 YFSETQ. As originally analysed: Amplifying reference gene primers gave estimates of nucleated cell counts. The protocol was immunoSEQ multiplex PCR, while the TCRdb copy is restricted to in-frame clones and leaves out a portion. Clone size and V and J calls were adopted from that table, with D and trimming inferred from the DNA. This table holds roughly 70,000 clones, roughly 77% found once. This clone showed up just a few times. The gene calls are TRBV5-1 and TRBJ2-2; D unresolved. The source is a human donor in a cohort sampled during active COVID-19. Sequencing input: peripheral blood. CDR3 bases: TGCGCCAGCAGTTTTACGAAGCCCGCCGGGGAGCTGTTTTTT. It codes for CASSFTKPAGELFF.